Listed below are T cell receptor beta chains from one sample, sequenced in a study of blood T cell repertoires in COVID-19. Profiled with immunoSEQ multiplex PCR; TCRdb holds only in-frame clones, not every one. The profile shows 110,000 to 150,000 clones, under 90% of them singletons. Sequencing was performed on peripheral blood. The origin of the receptors is a human donor in a cohort sampled during active COVID-19. Each CDR3 is given with its conserved first and last residue. D genes are given only for firm matches. A row's size may be missing; if present it is once, few, many or a size class.

d_call j_call clone_size v_call cdr3_nt cdr3_aa
TRBD1 TRBJ1-5 NA TRBV6-2/TRBV6-3 TGTGCCAGCAGTTACTCATACGCCTCCACAGGGGGCAATCAGCCCCAGCATTTT CASSYSYASTGGNQPQHF
NA TRBJ2-1 NA TRBV27 TGTGCCTCGCAGGTCCGGCTAGGGGTTAGGAATGAGCAGTTCTTC CASQVRLGVRNEQFF
NA TRBJ1-5 few TRBV19 TGTGCCAGTAGTTCAGGACAGCCCCAGCATTTT CASSSGQPQHF
TRBD1 TRBJ2-5 NA TRBV7-9 TGTGCCAGCAGCTGGACAGGTCGCCAAGAGACCCAGTACTTC CASSWTGRQETQYF
NA TRBJ2-7 once TRBV12-3/TRBV12-4 TGTGCCAGCAGTTTGGACAGCTACGAGCAATACTTC CASSLDSYEQYF
NA TRBJ2-7 NA TRBV2 TGTGCCAGCAGTGGCCGGGACTTTGAGCAGTACTTC CASSGRDFEQYF
NA TRBJ2-5 once TRBV24-1 TGTGCCACCAGTGATTTAGCGGCCCAAGAGACCCAGTACTTC CATSDLAAQETQYF
TRBD1 TRBJ2-7 NA TRBV27 TGTGCCAGCAGTTTAGCGACAGGGGGCTTCGAGCAGTACTTC CASSLATGGFEQYF
NA TRBJ1-1 NA TRBV28 TGTGCCAGCAAACGCTCGGACAGAGAAGCTTTCTTT CASKRSDREAFF
TRBD2 TRBJ2-1 NA TRBV29-1 TGCAGCGTTGACGTTAGCGGGGGCTCCTACAATGAGCAGTTCTTC CSVDVSGGSYNEQFF
NA TRBJ1-5 NA TRBV2 TGTGCCAGCAGCCCCGCAAGGGGAATGCCCCAGCATTTT CASSPARGMPQHF
TRBD1 TRBJ2-5 NA TRBV9 TGTGCCAGCAGCGCCTATGGACAGGGGGCGCGGGAGACCCAGTACTTC CASSAYGQGARETQYF
TRBD2 TRBJ2-1 once TRBV6-6 TGTGCCAGCAGTTACTCGAAGACTAGCGGGAGGATTGAGCAGTTCTTC CASSYSKTSGRIEQFF
NA TRBJ2-3 NA TRBV27 TGTGCCAGCAGTTTCACCCCCCCAAGCGAGGCCACAGATACGCAGTATTTT CASSFTPPSEATDTQYF
NA TRBJ2-7 NA TRBV3-1/TRBV3-2 TGTGCCAGCAGTCCTAAACTCTCAAGCCCCTCCTACGAGCAGTACTTC CASSPKLSSPSYEQYF
TRBD2 TRBJ2-7 once TRBV19 TGTGCCAGTAGCTACACTAGCGGGGAGCAGTACTTC CASSYTSGEQYF
TRBD2 TRBJ2-1 NA TRBV27 TGTGCCAGCAGTCCCACCGGGAGGGACTCCTACAATGAGCAGTTCTTC CASSPTGRDSYNEQFF
NA TRBJ2-5 NA TRBV27 TGTGCCAGCAGTTTATGGGGACTCTCCCAAGAGACCCAGTACTTC CASSLWGLSQETQYF
TRBD2 TRBJ2-5 NA TRBV5-1 TGCGCCAGCAGCCCCGGACACGGACTAGCGGGAGAAGAGACCCAGTACTTC CASSPGHGLAGEETQYF
TRBD1 TRBJ1-5 NA TRBV15 TGTGCCACCAGCAGAGGTGGACAGGTTAACAATCAGCCCCAGCATTTT CATSRGGQVNNQPQHF
TRBD2 TRBJ2-5 NA TRBV15 TGTGCCACCAGCAGAGATCGCGGACTAGCGGGGGAGACCCAGTACTTC CATSRDRGLAGETQYF
NA TRBJ1-2 NA TRBV4-1 TGCGCCAGCAGCCAAGGGCAGGCGATAAACTATGGCTACACCTTC CASSQGQAINYGYTF
TRBD2 TRBJ2-1 NA TRBV2 TGTGCCAGTCCTCGGGGCGGGAGACCACCACCCGAGCAGTTCTTC CASPRGGRPPPEQFF
TRBD1 TRBJ1-4 NA TRBV7-2 TGTGCCAGCAGCTTGCAGGGGGCGACTAATGAAAAACTGTTTTTT CASSLQGATNEKLFF
NA TRBJ1-2 NA TRBV18 TGTGCCAGCTCACCGACAGGACCTATAGCGGGTGGCTACACCTTC CASSPTGPIAGGYTF
NA TRBJ1-2 NA TRBV11-2 TGTGCCAGCAGCCTGGGGGGAGGGGACTATGGCTACACCTTC CASSLGGGDYGYTF
TRBD1 TRBJ2-7 NA TRBV4-1 TGCGCCAGCAGCCAGATACAGGGGGTAGCCCTCTCCTACGAGCAGTACTTC CASSQIQGVALSYEQYF
TRBD1 TRBJ2-3 few TRBV5-5 TGTGCCAGCAGCCAAAATCGACAGGGACCAGATACGCAGTATTTT CASSQNRQGPDTQYF
TRBD2 TRBJ2-1 NA TRBV5-5 TGTGCCAGCAGCCTAGCGGGAGTGAACAATGAGCAGTTCTTC CASSLAGVNNEQFF
TRBD1 TRBJ1-6 few TRBV5-5 TGTGCCAGCAGCTTGGGTCTCGGGACAGGGCTCTCACCCCTCCACTTT CASSLGLGTGLSPLHF
TRBD2 TRBJ2-1 NA TRBV7-9 TGTGCCAGCAGGCCCGGGACTACCCTTTACAATGAGCAGTTCTTC CASRPGTTLYNEQFF
NA TRBJ1-2 NA TRBV28 TGTGCCAGCAGCGCCAGGGGTTATGGCTACACCTTC CASSARGYGYTF
NA TRBJ2-7 NA TRBV9 TGTGCCAGCAGCGTAGGGACAGCAGTCTCCTACGAGCAGTACTTC CASSVGTAVSYEQYF